This T cell receptor beta chain was obtained from a study of neurological immune-mediated disorders. In TCRdb, the 5' RACE reads were re-called with MiXCR into one record per CDR3 protein. The sample lists approximately 40,000 distinct CDR3 sequences, more than 9.5% seen once, with about 1.3% in the top ten. Findings and limits, study-wide: TCR clonal expansion peaked in HTLV-1-associated myelopathy patients and was lowest in multiple sclerosis patients.

Many counts were recorded for this clonotype. No antigen is known for it. Germline loops: CDR1 MNHEY, CDR2 SVGAGI. Unmatched junction bases numbered 7, after V lost 6 bases and J lost 8 bases. This CDR3 has 14 residues. Sequenced: PBMCs. This TCR derives from a female donor in good health. V usage is TRBV6-5 and J usage is TRBJ1-4; 9 positions match TRBD1. The CDR3 DNA is TGTGCCAGCAGCCCACAGGGGGCATTAGAAAAACTGTTTTTT. Translating it yields CASSPQGALEKLFF.